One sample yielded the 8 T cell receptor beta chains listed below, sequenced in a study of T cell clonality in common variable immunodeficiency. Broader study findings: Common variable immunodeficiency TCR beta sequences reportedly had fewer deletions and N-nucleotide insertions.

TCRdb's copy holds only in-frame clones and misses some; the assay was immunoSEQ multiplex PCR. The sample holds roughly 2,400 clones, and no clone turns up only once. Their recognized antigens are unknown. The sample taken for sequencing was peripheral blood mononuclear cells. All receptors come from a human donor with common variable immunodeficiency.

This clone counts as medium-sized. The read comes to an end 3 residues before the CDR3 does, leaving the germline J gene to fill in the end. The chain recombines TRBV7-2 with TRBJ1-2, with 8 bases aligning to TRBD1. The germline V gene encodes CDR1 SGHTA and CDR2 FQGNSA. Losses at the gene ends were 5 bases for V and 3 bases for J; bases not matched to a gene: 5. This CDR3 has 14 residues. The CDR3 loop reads CASSPGQGDYGYTF. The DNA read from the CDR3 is TGTGCCAGCAGCCCCGGACAGGGAGACTATGGC.

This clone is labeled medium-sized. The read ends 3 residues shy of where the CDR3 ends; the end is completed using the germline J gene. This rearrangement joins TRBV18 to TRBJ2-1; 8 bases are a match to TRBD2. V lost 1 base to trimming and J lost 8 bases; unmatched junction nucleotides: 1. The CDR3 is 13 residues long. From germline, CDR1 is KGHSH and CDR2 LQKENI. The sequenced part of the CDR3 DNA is TGTGCCAGCTCACCACAGCGGGAGTATGAG. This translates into CASSPQREYE. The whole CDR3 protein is CASSPQREYEQFF.

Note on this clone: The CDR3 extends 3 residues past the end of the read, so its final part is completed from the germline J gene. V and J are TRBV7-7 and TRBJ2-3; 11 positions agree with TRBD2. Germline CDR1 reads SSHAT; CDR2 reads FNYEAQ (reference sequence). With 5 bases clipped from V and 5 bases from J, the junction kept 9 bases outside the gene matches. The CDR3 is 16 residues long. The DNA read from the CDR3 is TGTGCCAGCAGCCAAGATAGCGGGGGGGCTGGAGATACG. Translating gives CASSQDSGGAGDT. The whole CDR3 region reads CASSQDSGGAGDTQYF.

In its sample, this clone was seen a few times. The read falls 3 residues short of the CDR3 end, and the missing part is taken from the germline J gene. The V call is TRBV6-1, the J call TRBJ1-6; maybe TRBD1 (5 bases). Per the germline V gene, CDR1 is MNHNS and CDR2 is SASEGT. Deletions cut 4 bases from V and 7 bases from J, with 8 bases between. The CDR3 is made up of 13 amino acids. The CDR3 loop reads CASSGGVNSPLHF. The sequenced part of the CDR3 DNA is TGTGCCAGCAGTGGGGGGGTCAATTCACCC.

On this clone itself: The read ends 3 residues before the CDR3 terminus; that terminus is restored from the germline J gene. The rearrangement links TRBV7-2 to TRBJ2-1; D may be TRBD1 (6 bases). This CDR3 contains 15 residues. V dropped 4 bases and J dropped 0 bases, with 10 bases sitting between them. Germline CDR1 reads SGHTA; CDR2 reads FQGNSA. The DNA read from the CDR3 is TGTGCCAGCAGCTACCGGGACAACTCCTACAATGAG. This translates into CASSYRDNSYNE. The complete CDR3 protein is CASSYRDNSYNEQFF. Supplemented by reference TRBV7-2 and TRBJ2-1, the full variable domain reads GAGVSQSPSNKVTEKGKDVELRCDPISGHTALYWYRQSLGQGLEFLIYFQGNSAPDKSGLPSDRFSAERTGGSVSTLTIQRTQQEDSAVYLCASSYRDNSYNEQFFGPGTRLTVL.

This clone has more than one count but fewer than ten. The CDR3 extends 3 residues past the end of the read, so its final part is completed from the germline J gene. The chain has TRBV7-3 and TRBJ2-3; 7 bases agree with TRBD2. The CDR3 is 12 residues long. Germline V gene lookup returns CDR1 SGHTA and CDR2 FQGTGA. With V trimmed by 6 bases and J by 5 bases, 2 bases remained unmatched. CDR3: CASSPGGDTQYF. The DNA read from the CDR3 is TGTGCCAGCAGTCCGGGGGGAGATACG.

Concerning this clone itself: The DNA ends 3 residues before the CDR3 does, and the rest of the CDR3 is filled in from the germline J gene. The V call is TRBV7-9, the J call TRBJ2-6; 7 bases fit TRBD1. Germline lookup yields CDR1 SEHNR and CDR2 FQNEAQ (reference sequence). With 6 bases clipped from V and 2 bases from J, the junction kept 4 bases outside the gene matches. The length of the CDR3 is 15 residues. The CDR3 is CASRSTGAGANVLTF. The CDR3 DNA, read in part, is TGTGCCAGCAGAAGTACAGGGGCTGGGGCCAACGTC. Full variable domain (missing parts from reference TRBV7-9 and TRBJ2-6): DTGVSQNPRHKITKRGQNVTFRCDPISEHNRLYWYRQTLGQGPEFLTYFQNEAQLEKSRLLSDRFSAERPKGSFSTLEIQRTEQGDSAMYLCASRSTGAGANVLTFGAGSRLTVL.

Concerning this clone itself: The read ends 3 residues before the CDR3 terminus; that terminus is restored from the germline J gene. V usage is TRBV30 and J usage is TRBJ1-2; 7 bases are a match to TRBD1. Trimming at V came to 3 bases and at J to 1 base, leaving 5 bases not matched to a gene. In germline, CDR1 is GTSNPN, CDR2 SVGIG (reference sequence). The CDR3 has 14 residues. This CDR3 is CAWRRRGHNYGYTF. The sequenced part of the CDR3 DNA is TGTGCCTGGAGACGAAGGGGGCATAACTATGGC.